The sequence of this TCR beta chain was determined in a study of cytotoxic CD8 clonotypes in ibrutinib-treated CLL. Overall study: Mean productive templates were about 260,000; mean productive rearrangements were roughly 94,000.

On this clone: Antigen specificity is unknown.

Germline CDR1 is MGHDK and CDR2 is SYGVNS. V was trimmed by 4 bases and J by 7 bases, leaving 17 bases between them. The CDR3 length is 15 residues. Regarding the study as a whole: Clonality (at baseline) was higher than in age-matched healthy donors and tracked circulating CD8+ T-cell counts. Lymph node repertoires were not studied, and sampling times were unmatched.

The intended depth for sequencing was 1 in 200,000 to 1 in 1 million T cells. Using immunoSEQ multiplex PCR, the repertoire was profiled, and TCRdb retains in-frame clones only, with some absent. The sample includes around 97,000 clones, 60% to 80% of them seen just once. The V call is TRBV25-1, the J call TRBJ2-1, with D hard to call. This TCR derives from a human donor with chronic lymphocytic leukemia. Here the sequenced sample was PBMCs, taken after 12 months of ibrutinib treatment. In nucleotides, the CDR3 is TGTGCCAGCAGTGCCTCGAGGTCCTTTCAAAATGAGCAGTTCTTC. Its protein product is CASSASRSFQNEQFF.